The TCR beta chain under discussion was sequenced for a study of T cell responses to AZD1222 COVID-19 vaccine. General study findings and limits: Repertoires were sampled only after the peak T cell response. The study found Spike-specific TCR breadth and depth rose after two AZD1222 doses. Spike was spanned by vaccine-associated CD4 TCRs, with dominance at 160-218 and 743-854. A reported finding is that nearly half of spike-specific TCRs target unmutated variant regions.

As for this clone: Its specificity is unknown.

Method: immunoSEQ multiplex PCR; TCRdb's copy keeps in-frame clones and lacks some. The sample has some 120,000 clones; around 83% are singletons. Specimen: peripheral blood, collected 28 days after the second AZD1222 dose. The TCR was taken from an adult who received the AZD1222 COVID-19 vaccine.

The CDR3 here is CASSQLGNQPQHF. The CDR3, as DNA: TGTGCCAGCAGCCAATTGGGGAATCAGCCCCAGCATTTT. J is TRBJ1-5 and V is TRBV3-1 (or the pseudogene TRBV3-2), with D hard to call. V lost 2 bases and J 4 bases, leaving 6 bases between the germline ends. CDR3 size: 13 residues. Per the germline V gene, CDR1 is LGHDT and CDR2 is YNNKEL (reference sequence).